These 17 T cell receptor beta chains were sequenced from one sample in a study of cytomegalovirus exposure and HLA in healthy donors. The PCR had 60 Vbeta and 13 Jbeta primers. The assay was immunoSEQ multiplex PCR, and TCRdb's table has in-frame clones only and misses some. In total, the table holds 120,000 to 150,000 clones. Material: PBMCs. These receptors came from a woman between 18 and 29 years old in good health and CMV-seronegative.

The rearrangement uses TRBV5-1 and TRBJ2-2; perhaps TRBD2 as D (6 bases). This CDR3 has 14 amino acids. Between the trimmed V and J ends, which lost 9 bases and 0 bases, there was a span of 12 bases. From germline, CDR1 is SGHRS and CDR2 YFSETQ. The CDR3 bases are TGCGCCAAAAGCGGCGGGGCGAACACCGGGGAGCTGTTTTTT. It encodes CAKSGGANTGELFF.

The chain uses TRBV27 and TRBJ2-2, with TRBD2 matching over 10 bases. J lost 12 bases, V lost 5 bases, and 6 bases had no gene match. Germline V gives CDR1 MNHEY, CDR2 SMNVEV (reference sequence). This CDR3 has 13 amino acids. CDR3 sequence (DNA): TGTGCCAGCAGTGGACTAGCGGCCGAGAAGCTGTTTTTT. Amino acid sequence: CASSGLAAEKLFF.

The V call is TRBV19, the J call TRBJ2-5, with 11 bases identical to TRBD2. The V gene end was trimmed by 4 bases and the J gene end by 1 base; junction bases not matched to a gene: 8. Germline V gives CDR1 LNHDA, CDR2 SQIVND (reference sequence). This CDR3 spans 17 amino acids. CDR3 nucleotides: TGTGCCAGTAGTACGGGACTAGCGGCCCCACTCCAAGAGACCCAGTACTTC. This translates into CASSTGLAAPLQETQYF. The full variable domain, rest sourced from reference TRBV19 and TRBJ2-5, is DGGITQSPKYLFRKEGQNVTLSCEQNLNHDAMYWYRQDPGQGLRLIYYSQIVNDFQKGDIAEGYSVSREKKESFPLTVTSAQKNPTAFYLCASSTGLAAPLQETQYFGPGTRLLVL.

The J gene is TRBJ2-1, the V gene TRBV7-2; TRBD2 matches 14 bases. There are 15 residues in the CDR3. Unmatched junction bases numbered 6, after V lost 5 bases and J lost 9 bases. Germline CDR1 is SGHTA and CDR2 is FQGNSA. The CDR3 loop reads CASSKPGLAGAEQFF. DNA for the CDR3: TGTGCCAGCAGCAAGCCGGGACTAGCGGGAGCTGAGCAGTTCTTC.

CDR3 residues: CAALSESSGNTIYF. As DNA, the CDR3 is TGTGCCGCACTGAGTGAGAGCTCTGGAAACACCATATATTTT. This chain links TRBV7-9 with TRBJ1-3; D ambiguous. The CDR3 consists of 14 residues. V shed 11 bases and J shed 0 bases, with 14 bases lying between them. The germline V gene encodes CDR1 SEHNR and CDR2 FQNEAQ (reference sequence).

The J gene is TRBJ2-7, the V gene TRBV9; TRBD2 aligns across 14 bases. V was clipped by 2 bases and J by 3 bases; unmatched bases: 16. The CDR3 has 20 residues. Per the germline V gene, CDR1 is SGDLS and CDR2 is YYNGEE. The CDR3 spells CASSVRPQGTSGSALYEQYF. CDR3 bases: TGTGCCAGCAGCGTCCGCCCCCAAGGGACTAGCGGGAGTGCCCTCTACGAGCAGTACTTC.

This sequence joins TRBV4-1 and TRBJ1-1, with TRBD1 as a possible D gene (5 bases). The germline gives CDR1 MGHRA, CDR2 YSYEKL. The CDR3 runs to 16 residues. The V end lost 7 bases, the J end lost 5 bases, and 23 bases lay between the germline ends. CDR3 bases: TGCGCCAGCACTCACACCGGTACGGCAGGGCCAACTGAAGCTTTCTTT. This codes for CASTHTGTAGPTEAFF.

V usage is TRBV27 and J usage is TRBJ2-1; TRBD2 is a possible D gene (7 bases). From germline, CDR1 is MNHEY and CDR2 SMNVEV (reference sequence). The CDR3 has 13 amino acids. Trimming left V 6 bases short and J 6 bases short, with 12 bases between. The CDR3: CASRVGGGNEQFF. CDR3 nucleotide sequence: TGTGCCAGCAGGGTGGGAGGGGGCAATGAGCAGTTCTTC.

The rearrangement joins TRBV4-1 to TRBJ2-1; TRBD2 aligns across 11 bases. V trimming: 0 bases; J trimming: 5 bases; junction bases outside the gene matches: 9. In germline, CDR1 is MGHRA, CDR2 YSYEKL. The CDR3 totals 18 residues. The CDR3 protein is CASSQEGSGRAEDNEQFF. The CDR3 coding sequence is TGCGCCAGCAGCCAAGAGGGTAGCGGGAGGGCCGAGGACAATGAGCAGTTCTTC.

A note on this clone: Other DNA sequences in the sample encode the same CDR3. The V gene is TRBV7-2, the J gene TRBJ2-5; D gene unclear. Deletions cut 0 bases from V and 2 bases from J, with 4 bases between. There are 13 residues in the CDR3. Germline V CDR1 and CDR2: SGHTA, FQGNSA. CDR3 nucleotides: TGTGCCAGCAGCTTAGCGGAGCAAGAGACCCAGTACTTC. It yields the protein CASSLAEQETQYF. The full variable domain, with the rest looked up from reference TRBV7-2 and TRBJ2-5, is GAGVSQSPSNKVTEKGKDVELRCDPISGHTALYWYRQSLGQGLEFLIYFQGNSAPDKSGLPSDRFSAERTGGSVSTLTIQRTQQEDSAVYLCASSLAEQETQYFGPGTRLLVL.

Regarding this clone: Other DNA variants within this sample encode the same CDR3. This CDR3 reads CASTPAGGPTDTQYF. CDR3 nucleotide sequence: TGTGCCAGCACCCCGGCGGGAGGGCCCACAGATACGCAGTATTTT. V is TRBV6-1 and J is TRBJ2-3; 9 bases match TRBD2. Germline trimming cut 7 bases from V and 2 bases from J; bases unmatched to any gene: 7. The CDR3 totals 15 residues. Germline-derived CDR1 and CDR2 are MNHNS and SASEGT.

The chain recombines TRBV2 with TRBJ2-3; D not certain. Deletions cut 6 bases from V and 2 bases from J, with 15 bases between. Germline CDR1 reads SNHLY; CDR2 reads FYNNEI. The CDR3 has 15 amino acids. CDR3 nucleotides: TGTGCCAGCAGGGGCTCAACCCCCCACACAGATACGCAGTATTTT. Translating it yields CASRGSTPHTDTQYF.

The CDR3 DNA follows: TGTGCCAGCAGCCCTCTAGGGGGCTCTGGAAACACCATATATTTT. Protein: CASSPLGGSGNTIYF. The chain carries TRBV7-8 and TRBJ1-3, with D possibly TRBD1 on 6 matching bases. CDR1 SGHVS and CDR2 FQNEAQ come from the germline V gene. CDR3 size: 15 residues. V gave up 5 bases and J gave up 0 bases, with 11 bases separating them. Variable domain in full (rest from reference TRBV7-8 and TRBJ1-3): GAGVSQSPRYKVAKRGQDVALRCDPISGHVSLFWYQQALGQGPEFLTYFQNEAQLDKSGLPSDRFFAERPEGSVSTLKIQRTQQEDSAVYLCASSPLGGSGNTIYFGEGSWLTVV.

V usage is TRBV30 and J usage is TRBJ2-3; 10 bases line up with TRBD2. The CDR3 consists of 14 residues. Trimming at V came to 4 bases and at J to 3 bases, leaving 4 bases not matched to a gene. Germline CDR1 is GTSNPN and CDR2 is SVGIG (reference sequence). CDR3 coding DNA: TGTGCCTGGACGGCTAGCGGGGGTACAGATACGCAGTATTTT. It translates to CAWTASGGTDTQYF.

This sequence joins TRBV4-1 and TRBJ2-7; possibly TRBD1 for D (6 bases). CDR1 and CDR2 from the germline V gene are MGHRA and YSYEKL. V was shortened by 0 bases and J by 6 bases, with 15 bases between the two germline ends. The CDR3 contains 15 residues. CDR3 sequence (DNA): TGCGCCAGCAGCCAAGAGCCAGGGGTAAGTCGCGAGCAGTACTTC. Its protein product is CASSQEPGVSREQYF.

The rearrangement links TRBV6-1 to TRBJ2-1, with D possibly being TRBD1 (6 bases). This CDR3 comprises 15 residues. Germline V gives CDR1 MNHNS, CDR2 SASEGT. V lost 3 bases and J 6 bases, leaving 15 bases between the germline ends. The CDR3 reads CASSDPIDRINEQFF. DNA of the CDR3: TGTGCCAGCAGTGATCCTATTGACAGGATCAATGAGCAGTTCTTC.

The CDR3 sequence: CASEGGQGLREFF. The DNA for the CDR3 is TGTGCCAGTGAGGGGGGACAGGGTTTAAGGGAGTTCTTC. The chain carries TRBV6-1 and TRBJ2-1; 9 nucleotides match TRBD1. There are 13 residues in the CDR3. The trim removed 9 bases at V and 14 bases at J, leaving 14 bases unmatched. From germline, CDR1 is MNHNS and CDR2 SASEGT.